The TCR beta chain under discussion was sequenced for a study of shared clonotypes between healthy human individuals. Using immunoSEQ multiplex PCR, the repertoire was profiled, and TCRdb retains in-frame clones only, with some absent. The table records some 2.1 million clones, 90% to 95% of them present only once. The CDR3 sequence is 14 residues long. With 5 bases clipped from V and 4 bases from J, the junction kept 8 bases outside the gene matches. Germline V CDR1 and CDR2: PRHDT, FYEKMQ (reference sequence). CD45RO negativity and positive selection for CCR7 defined naive CD8 cells, a population that excluded terminally differentiated effector memory CD45RA+ cells. Only Caucasian adults living in Nashville, Tennessee served as donors.

This clonotype was obtained from a man in his late teens or twenties in good health. Some clones in this sample may be carry-over from other donors' samples. V and J are TRBV13 and TRBJ2-7, with 7 bases fitting TRBD2. Sample: naive CD8+ T cells from PBMCs. Here the CDR3 reads CASSLEGLRYEQYF. DNA of the CDR3: TGTGCCAGCAGCCTGGAGGGACTAAGGTACGAGCAGTACTTC.